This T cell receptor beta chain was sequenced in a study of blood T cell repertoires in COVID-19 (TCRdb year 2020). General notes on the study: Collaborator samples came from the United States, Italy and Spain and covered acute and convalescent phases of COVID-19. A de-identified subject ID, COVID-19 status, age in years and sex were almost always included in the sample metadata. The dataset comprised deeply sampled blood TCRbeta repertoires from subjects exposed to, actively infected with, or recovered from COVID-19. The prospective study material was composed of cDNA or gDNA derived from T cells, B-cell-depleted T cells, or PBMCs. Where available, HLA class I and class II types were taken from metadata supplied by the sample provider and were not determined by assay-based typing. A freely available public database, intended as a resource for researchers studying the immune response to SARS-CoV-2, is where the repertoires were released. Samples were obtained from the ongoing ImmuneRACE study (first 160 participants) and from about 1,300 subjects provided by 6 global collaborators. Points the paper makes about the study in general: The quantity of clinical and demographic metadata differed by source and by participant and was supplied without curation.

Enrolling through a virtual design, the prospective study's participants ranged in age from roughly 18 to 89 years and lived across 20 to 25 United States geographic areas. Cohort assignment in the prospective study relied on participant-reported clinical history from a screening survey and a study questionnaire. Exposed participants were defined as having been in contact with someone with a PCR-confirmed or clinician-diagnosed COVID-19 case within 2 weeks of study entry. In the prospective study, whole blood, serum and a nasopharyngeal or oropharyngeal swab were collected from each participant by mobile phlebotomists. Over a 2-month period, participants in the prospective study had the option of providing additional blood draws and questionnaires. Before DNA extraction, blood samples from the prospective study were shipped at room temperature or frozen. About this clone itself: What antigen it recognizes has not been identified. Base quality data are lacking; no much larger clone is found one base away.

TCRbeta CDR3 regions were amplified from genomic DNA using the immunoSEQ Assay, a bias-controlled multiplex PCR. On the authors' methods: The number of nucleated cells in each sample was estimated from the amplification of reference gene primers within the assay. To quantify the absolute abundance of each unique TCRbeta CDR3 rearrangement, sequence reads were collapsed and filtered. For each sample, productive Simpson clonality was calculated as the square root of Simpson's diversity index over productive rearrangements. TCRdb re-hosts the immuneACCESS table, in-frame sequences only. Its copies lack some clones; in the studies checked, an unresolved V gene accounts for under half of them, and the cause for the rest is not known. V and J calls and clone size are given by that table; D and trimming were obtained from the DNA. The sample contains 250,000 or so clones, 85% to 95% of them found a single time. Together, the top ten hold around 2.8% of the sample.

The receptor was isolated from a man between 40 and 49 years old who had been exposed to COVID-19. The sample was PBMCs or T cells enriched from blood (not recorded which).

The CDR3 here reads CASSEKLNNSPLHF. The sequenced DNA: TGTGCCAGCAGTGAAAAACTGAATAATTCACCCCTCCACTTT. This chain joins TRBV6-1 to TRBJ1-6, with the D gene uncertain. Taken from the germline V gene, the CDR1 and CDR2 loops are MNHNS and SASEGT. Trimming at the junction amounts to 2 bases on V and 5 bases on J, and the germline ends lie 7 bases apart. The CDR3 goes from the cysteine to the phenylalanine over 14 residues. The entry retains the CDR3 DNA only, 42 bases that are in frame from base 1.